This record concerns one T cell receptor (beta chain) sequence. This sample is part of a study of shared clonotypes between healthy human individuals. With 6 bases clipped from V and 8 bases from J, the junction kept 8 bases outside the gene matches. This CDR3 region has 13 residues. CDR1 MNHNY and CDR2 SVGAGI come from the germline V gene (reference sequence). Profiling relied on immunoSEQ multiplex PCR, and the TCRdb table lists in-frame clones only, not all of them. Among under 2,500,000 clones listed, approximately 95% were seen once. Sample: naive CD4+ T cells sorted from blood. Subset defined: CD45RA+ positively selected. The J gene is TRBJ1-2, the V gene TRBV6-6; 8 positions match TRBD1. This clonotype was sampled from a man aged 18-30 years in good health. The CDR3 DNA reads TGTGCCAGCAGGGAAACAGGGGGATACGGCTACACCTTC. Translation gives CASRETGGYGYTF.